These 14 T cell receptor beta chains were sequenced from one sample in a study of early T cells in non-severe SARS-CoV-2 infection. Each CDR3 protein is one row after TCRdb ran MiXCR on the 5' RACE reads. The sample shows roughly 36,000 distinct CDR3 sequences, approximately 5% of them seen only once. The specimen was whole blood. All receptors derive from an adult who was a healthcare worker with PCR-confirmed SARS-CoV-2 infection or an uninfected control (not recorded which).

This clonotype was observed many times. The CDR3 region has the DNA TGTGCCTGGAGTCAGGGGAAAAGGGACTATGGCTACACCTTC. Protein: CAWSQGKRDYGYTF. The V and J genes are TRBV30 and TRBJ1-2; TRBD1 is a possible D gene (6 bases). Trimming removed 2 bases at V and 3 bases at J, with 13 bases between. The length of the CDR3 is 14 residues. Germline assignment: CDR1 GTSNPN and CDR2 SVGIG (reference sequence).

The table lists this clonotype with many counts. The chain joins TRBV24-1 to TRBJ2-7; 12 bases map to TRBD1. The CDR3 contains 14 residues. After removal of 7 bases from V and 5 bases from J, the junction contained 5 bases not matched to a gene. Germline CDR1 reads KGHDR; CDR2 reads SFDVKD. In DNA form, the CDR3 reads TGTGCCACCAGCCAGGGACAGGGGGCCCACGAGCAGTACTTC. This encodes CATSQGQGAHEQYF.

This clonotype has a count of ten or more. The rearrangement links TRBV5-4 to TRBJ1-6, with unresolved D. The CDR3 sequence is 14 residues long. Trimming pared 4 bases from V and 2 bases from J, leaving 7 bases between. Germline CDR1 reads SGHNT; CDR2 reads YYREEE (reference sequence). In DNA form, the CDR3 reads TGTGCCAGCAGCGACCCGGCCTATAATTCACCCCTCCACTTT. Protein product: CASSDPAYNSPLHF.

This clonotype occurred many times. The chain is built from TRBV6-1 and TRBJ2-1; 7 bases are shared with TRBD2. The trim removed 4 bases at V and 7 bases at J, leaving 10 bases unmatched. CDR3 size: 15 residues. Per the germline V gene, CDR1 is MNHNS and CDR2 is SASEGT. The CDR3 sequence: CASSVGGEGLNEQFF. DNA of the CDR3: TGTGCCAGCAGTGTGGGGGGGGAGGGATTGAATGAGCAGTTCTTC.

This clonotype has a count of ten or more. This sequence joins TRBV14 and TRBJ2-3, with D unresolved. V lost 4 bases, J lost 2 bases, and 10 bases lay in between. The CDR3 totals 14 residues. In germline, CDR1 is SGHDN, CDR2 FVKESK. CDR3 residues: CASSRLGSTDTQYF. The CDR3 bases are TGTGCCAGCAGCCGACTGGGGTCCACAGATACGCAGTATTTT.

At least ten counts were recorded for this clonotype. The rearrangement uses TRBV7-8 and TRBJ2-3; 8 positions match TRBD1. From germline, CDR1 is SGHVS and CDR2 FQNEAQ. Trimming took 1 base from V and 0 from J; bases not matched to a gene: 12. The CDR3 has 19 residues. The CDR3 here is CASSLGDRLLTDSTDTQYF. For the CDR3, the DNA is TGTGCCAGCAGCTTAGGGGACAGGCTGCTTACGGACAGCACAGATACGCAGTATTTT.

This clonotype was recorded a few times. The gene calls are TRBV6-6 and TRBJ1-4, with a weak D call TRBD1 (5 bases). CDR3 length: 14 amino acids. The V and J ends lost 5 bases and 6 bases respectively, with 13 bases between them. Germline CDR1 is MNHNY and CDR2 is SVGAGI (reference sequence). The CDR3 region is CASSPGSRDEKLFF. The CDR3 DNA reads as TGTGCCAGCAGTCCAGGGAGTCGGGATGAAAAACTGTTTTTT.

This clonotype showed up many times. This chain joins TRBV4-3 and TRBJ2-3, with 7 bases matching TRBD1. The CDR3 loop spans 17 amino acids. Germline assignment: CDR1 LGHNA and CDR2 YSLEER. Trimming took 0 bases from V and 5 from J; bases not matched to a gene: 11. The CDR3 protein is CASSQDRGGRAGDTQYF. The CDR3 DNA follows: TGCGCCAGCAGCCAAGATCGAGGGGGCCGGGCTGGAGATACGCAGTATTTT.

Ten or more counts support this clonotype. The gene calls are TRBV20-1 and TRBJ2-5; D unclear. The germline V gene has CDR1 DFQATT and CDR2 SNEGSKA (reference sequence). This CDR3 comprises 15 residues. V lost 5 bases and J 4 bases, leaving 20 bases between the germline ends. The CDR3 nucleotides are TGCAGTGCTCATATCGGATGGGGAACAGCAGAGACCCAGTACTTC. Translated, it gives CSAHIGWGTAETQYF.

The rearrangement joins TRBV6-2 or TRBV6-3 to TRBJ2-4; D may correspond to TRBD1 or TRBD2 (5 bases each). V lost 6 bases, J lost 7 bases, and 16 bases lay in between. The CDR3 extends over 14 amino acids. Germline values: CDR1 MNHEY, CDR2 SVGEGT. The CDR3 nucleotides are TGTGCCAGCAGCGGGGCTTTTACGTCGAACATTCAGTACTTC. It yields the protein CASSGAFTSNIQYF.

In this sample, this clonotype turned up many times. The chain couples TRBV7-2 to TRBJ2-5, with TRBD2 as a possible D gene (7 bases). Germline CDR1 SGHTA, CDR2 FQGNSA. The CDR3 totals 16 residues. V was shortened by 1 base and J by 3 bases, with 15 bases between the two germline ends. The CDR3 DNA follows: TGTGCCAGCAGCTTAGGGCGGGGGCCGCCCAAAGAGACCCAGTACTTC. Its translation: CASSLGRGPPKETQYF.

This clonotype was seen repeatedly, ten times or more. J is TRBJ1-2 and V is TRBV10-3; D remains unclear. The CDR3 is 13 amino acids. The ends were cut back, 4 bases at V and 5 bases at J, with 11 bases in the middle. Per germline, CDR1 ENHRY and CDR2 SYGVKD. The CDR3 bases are TGTGCCATCAGTGTAGAAGGGTTTTATGGCTACACCTTC. Residues: CAISVEGFYGYTF.

V usage is TRBV12-3 or TRBV12-4 and J usage is TRBJ2-3, with D possibly TRBD2 on 6 matching bases. The CDR3 has 16 amino acids. The V gene lost 6 bases and the J gene lost 0 bases, with 16 bases spanning the gap. The CDR3 protein is CASRLSSSDSTDTQYF. CDR3 bases: TGTGCCAGCAGACTATCCTCTAGCGATAGCACAGATACGCAGTATTTT.

The sample holds many counts of this clonotype. This rearrangement joins TRBV6-4 to TRBJ2-1, with 13 positions matching TRBD2. CDR3 length: 14 amino acids. The V gene end was trimmed by 4 bases and the J gene end by 6 bases; junction bases not matched to a gene: 0. Germline loops: CDR1 MRHNA, CDR2 SNTAGT. The CDR3 region has the DNA TGTGCCAGCAGTGGACTAGCGGGGGGCAATGAGCAGTTCTTC. Its translation is CASSGLAGGNEQFF.